The present T cell receptor (beta chain) was sequenced within a study of shared T cell receptors in the human thymus. Libraries were prepared by immunoSEQ multiplex PCR; TCRdb keeps only in-frame clonotypes and omits some of them. The repertoire holds some 660,000 clones, with approximately 89% as singletons. The same sample was also used in a study of human thymus T cells. Per that paper: All donors were healthy Finnish infants who were undergoing corrective surgery to treat congenital heart defects. Resected material from corrective heart surgery provided the thymus tissue analysed. Related work showed strongly overlapping thymic repertoires across unrelated individuals.

This TCR came from a boy in the first two years of life with a congenital heart defect. The sequenced material came from thymocytes.

The CDR3 protein is CASSTPGWGGADTQYF. The CDR3, as DNA: TGTGCCAGCTCTACCCCCGGTTGGGGGGGGGCAGATACGCAGTATTTT. The chain has TRBV4-2 and TRBJ2-3; 7 bases match TRBD2. The CDR3 is 16 residues long. CDR1 LGHNA and CDR2 YNFKEQ come from the germline V gene. Trimming took 8 bases from V and 4 from J; bases not matched to a gene: 15.